This T cell receptor beta chain was recovered during a study of cytomegalovirus exposure and HLA in healthy donors. Donors likely had unrecorded immune exposures despite being nominally healthy when sampled. CDR3 length: 15 residues. V lost 4 bases and J 4 bases, leaving 12 bases between the germline ends. CDR1 SGHRS and CDR2 YFSETQ come from the germline V gene. General study findings and limits: The study assumed roughly uniform donor sequencing depth for presence/absence analyses. A later examination showed that TCR association rates differed by HLA locus, with DRB1 most and HLA-C fewest.

This PCR relied on a set of 60 Vbeta primers and 13 Jbeta primers. Using immunoSEQ multiplex PCR, the repertoire was profiled, and TCRdb retains in-frame clones only, with some absent. The sample consists of 95,000 or so clones, about three quarters of them appearing once. Turning to this clone: The target antigen is unknown.

Sequencing was done on a sample of PBMCs. The sequence was collected from a woman aged 45 to 65 in good health and CMV-seropositive. The chain has TRBV5-1 and TRBJ2-6, with no clear D. DNA for the CDR3: TGCGCCAGCAGCCAGGTCGTCTCCGGGGCCAACGTCCTGACTTTC. Translating it yields CASSQVVSGANVLTF. The variable domain in full, completed from reference TRBV5-1 and TRBJ2-6, reads KAGVTQTPRYLIKTRGQQVTLSCSPISGHRSVSWYQQTPGQGLQFLFEYFSETQRNKGNFPGRFSGRQFSNSRSEMNVSTLELGDSALYLCASSQVVSGANVLTFGAGSRLTVL.